This T cell receptor (beta chain) was sequenced during a study of shared clonotypes between healthy human individuals. Cells designated naive CD8 were CD45RO-negative and were positively selected for CCR7, with terminally differentiated effector memory CD45RA+ cells excluded. CDR1 is SNHLY and CDR2 is FYNNEI in the germline V gene. V gave up 6 bases and J gave up 6 bases, with 18 bases separating them. The CDR3 has 14 amino acids. The repertoire was sequenced with immunoSEQ multiplex PCR; TCRdb's copy has only in-frame clones and lacks some. The sample consists of about 2 million clones, over 85% of them appearing once.

The rearrangement joins TRBV2 to TRBJ2-7; possibly TRBD2 for D (6 bases). The receptor was derived from a man in his late teens or twenties in good health. The sample taken for sequencing was naive CD8+ T cells sorted from blood. CDR3 in DNA: TGTGCCAGCAGGGCCCCGGAGGGTTCGATCGAGCAGTACTTC. As protein: CASRAPEGSIEQYF. The full variable domain, in which reference TRBV2 and TRBJ2-7 provide the parts outside the CDR3, is EPEVTQTPSHQVTQMGQEVILRCVPISNHLYFYWYRQILGQKVEFLVSFYNNEISEKSEIFDDQFSVERPDGSNFTLKIRSTKLEDSAMYFCASRAPEGSIEQYFGPGTRLTVT.